Sequencing of this TCR beta chain was carried out in a study of OX40 agonist ivuxolimab in advanced cancers. Overall study findings and caveats: Some nonresponders also had low normalized T-cell clonal expansion.

Peripheral blood came from all dose cohorts at three timepoints. Concerning this clone: Its target is not known.

Method: immunoSEQ multiplex PCR; TCRdb's copy keeps in-frame clones and lacks some. Of around 140,000 clones listed, roughly 91% are singletons. The CDR3 is 21 amino acids. Looked up from germline, CDR1 is LGHNA and CDR2 is YSLEER. The ends lost 3 bases at V and 0 bases at J; junction bases unmatched: 22. The sequences come from CD4+ or CD8+ T cells sorted from blood, collected in a trial of the OX40 agonist ivuxolimab. The chain combines TRBV4-3 with TRBJ1-1; the match to TRBD1 covers 7 bases. The sequence was obtained from an adult with an advanced solid tumor such as melanoma, head and neck, liver or kidney cancer. The CDR3 loop is CASSQTGLWTGPQGMNTEAFF. CDR3 DNA sequence: TGCGCCAGCAGCCAGACCGGGCTTTGGACAGGCCCTCAGGGTATGAACACTGAAGCTTTCTTT.